This passage covers 10 T cell receptor beta chains from one sample sequenced in a study of T cells in Graves' hyperthyroidism and ophthalmopathy. TCR beta CDR3 sequences were amplified from RNA transcripts. HTBI primers were employed in a first-round RT-PCR of the TCR CDR3. MiXCR, run by TCRdb on the multiplex PCR reads, gives a single entry per CDR3 protein. The table includes about 300,000 distinct CDR3 sequences, roughly 19% detected once. The sample was blood. The origin of the receptors is a man aged 50 to 59 with Graves' ophthalmopathy.

The table lists this clonotype with many counts. The CDR3 nucleotides are TGTGCCAGCAGCGTAGATGGAGCCTCCTACAATGAGCAGTTCTTC. Amino acids: CASSVDGASYNEQFF. The chain couples TRBV9 to TRBJ2-1; no definite D call. This CDR3 region has 15 residues. CDR1 SGDLS and CDR2 YYNGEE come from the germline V gene. V lost 0 bases and J lost 0, with 7 bases in between. The full variable domain, rest sourced from reference TRBV9 and TRBJ2-1, is DSGVTQTPKHLITATGQRVTLRCSPRSGDLSVYWYQQSLDQGLQFLIQYYNGEERAKGNILERFSAQQFPDLHSELNLSSLELGDSALYFCASSVDGASYNEQFFGPGTRLTVL.

The sample holds many counts of this clonotype. The CDR3: CATGQAYEQYF. CDR3 coding DNA: TGTGCCACAGGGCAGGCCTACGAGCAGTACTTC. The chain carries TRBV6-1 and TRBJ2-7, with a weak D call TRBD1 (5 bases). V was clipped by 10 bases and J by 2 bases, with 9 bases between them. CDR3 length: 11 amino acids. The germline V gene has CDR1 MNHNS and CDR2 SASEGT.

This clonotype was found a few times. This chain links TRBV7-3 with TRBJ2-5; 8 bases are shared with TRBD2. The CDR3 length is 13 residues. The germline CDR1 and CDR2 sequences are SGHTA and FQGTGA. J gave up 4 bases and V 5 bases, and 3 bases lay outside the gene matches. CDR3 nucleotide sequence: TGTGCCAGCAGCCCCGCGGGGGGAGAGACCCAGTACTTC. Translating gives CASSPAGGETQYF.

Only a few counts were recorded for this clonotype. The chain uses TRBV2 and TRBJ2-5; TRBD1 agrees at 9 bases. Germline CDR1 SNHLY, CDR2 FYNNEI. Losses at the gene ends were 7 bases for V and 1 base for J; bases not matched to a gene: 4. The CDR3 runs to 14 residues. The CDR3 loop reads CASNPGQGQETQYF. The CDR3 DNA reads as TGTGCCAGCAATCCGGGACAGGGCCAAGAGACCCAGTACTTC.

The chain joins TRBV20-1 to TRBJ1-1; TRBD1 might be the D (5 bases). V lost 6 bases and J lost 10, with 15 bases in between. Germline loops: CDR1 DFQATT, CDR2 SNEGSKA (reference sequence). The CDR3 consists of 11 residues. CDR3: CSAPFPGGAFF. The DNA for the CDR3 is TGCAGTGCCCCATTTCCTGGGGGAGCTTTCTTT.

There are a few counts of this clonotype. The chain has TRBV2 and TRBJ2-3; TRBD1 aligns across 7 bases. The CDR3 consists of 13 residues. Losses at the gene ends were 5 bases for V and 1 base for J; bases not matched to a gene: 0. Germline CDR1 is SNHLY and CDR2 is FYNNEI. CDR3 DNA: TGTGCCAGCAGTACAGGGGGCACAGATACGCAGTATTTT. Its translation: CASSTGGTDTQYF.

This clonotype was counted a few times. V and J are TRBV13 and TRBJ2-1, with 9 positions matching TRBD1. This CDR3 contains 15 residues. The germline V gene has CDR1 PRHDT and CDR2 FYEKMQ (reference sequence). V was clipped by 4 bases and J by 6 bases; unmatched bases: 7. This CDR3 reads CASSSRPGQGNEQFF. The CDR3 bases are TGTGCCAGCAGCTCCCGCCCGGGACAGGGCAATGAGCAGTTCTTC. Complete variable domain (other parts from reference TRBV13 and TRBJ2-1): AAGVIQSPRHLIKEKRETATLKCYPIPRHDTVYWYQQGPGQDPQFLISFYEKMQSDKGSIPDRFSAQQFSDYHSELNMSSLELGDSALYFCASSSRPGQGNEQFFGPGTRLTVL.

At least ten counts were recorded for this clonotype. The V call is TRBV7-3, the J call TRBJ1-5; 9 nucleotides match TRBD1. The CDR3 totals 12 residues. V gave up 11 bases and J gave up 5 bases; unmatched junction bases: 4. Germline V gene lookup returns CDR1 SGHTA and CDR2 FQGTGA. The CDR3 reads CAGGQGHQPQHF. In nucleotides, the CDR3 is TGTGCCGGAGGACAGGGGCATCAGCCCCAGCATTTT.

This clonotype occurred a few times. V is TRBV20-1 and J is TRBJ1-5, with unresolved D. Trimming removed 3 bases from V and 1 base from J, with 7 bases in between. CDR1 and CDR2 from the germline V gene are DFQATT and SNEGSKA (reference sequence). There are 13 residues in the CDR3. DNA for the CDR3: TGCAGTGCTAGCCAGCAGAGCAATCAGCCCCAGCATTTT. Translated: CSASQQSNQPQHF.

This clonotype was seen more than once but under ten times. The chain joins TRBV4-1 to TRBJ2-3, with 10 bases lining up with TRBD2. The CDR3 loop spans 15 amino acids. V was pared by 2 bases and J by 6 bases, with 5 bases of the junction left unmatched. Germline CDR1 is MGHRA and CDR2 is YSYEKL. In DNA, the CDR3 is TGCGCCAGCAGCCAACTAGCGGGAGTGGGCGATACGCAGTATTTT. Its protein product is CASSQLAGVGDTQYF.